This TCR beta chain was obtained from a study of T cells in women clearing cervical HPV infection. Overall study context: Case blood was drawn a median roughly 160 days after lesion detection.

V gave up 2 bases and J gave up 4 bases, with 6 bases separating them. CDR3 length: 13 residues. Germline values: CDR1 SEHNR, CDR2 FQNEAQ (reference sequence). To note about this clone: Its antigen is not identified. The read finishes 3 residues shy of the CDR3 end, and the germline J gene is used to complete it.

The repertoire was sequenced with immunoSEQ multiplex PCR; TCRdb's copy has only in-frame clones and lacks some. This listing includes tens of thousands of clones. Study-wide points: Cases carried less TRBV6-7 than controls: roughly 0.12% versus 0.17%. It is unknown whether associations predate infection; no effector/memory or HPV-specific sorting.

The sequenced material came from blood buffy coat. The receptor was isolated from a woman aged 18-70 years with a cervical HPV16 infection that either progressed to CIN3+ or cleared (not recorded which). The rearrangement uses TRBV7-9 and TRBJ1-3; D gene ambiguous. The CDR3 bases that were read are TGTGCCAGCAGCTTATTACAGGGAAACACC. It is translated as CASSLLQGNT. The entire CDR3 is CASSLLQGNTIYF.